This T cell receptor beta chain is from a study of blood T cell repertoires in COVID-19. The CDR3 is 14 amino acids. The trim removed 6 bases at V and 6 bases at J, leaving 5 bases unmatched. Germline V gene data show CDR1 as SNHLY and CDR2 as FYNNEI. Sequenced by immunoSEQ multiplex PCR; TCRdb stores in-frame clones only, minus some. The profile covers over 130,000 clones, with 75% to 80% appearing a single time and roughly 8.6% taken by the ten largest. The rearrangement joins TRBV2 to TRBJ1-5; 10 nucleotides agree with TRBD1. The TCR was taken from a woman between 50 and 59 years old with active or convalescent COVID-19. The sequenced sample consisted of peripheral blood. The DNA for the CDR3 is TGTGCCAGCAGAGGGGACAGGGGCGGTCAGCCCCAGCATTTT. As protein: CASRGDRGGQPQHF.